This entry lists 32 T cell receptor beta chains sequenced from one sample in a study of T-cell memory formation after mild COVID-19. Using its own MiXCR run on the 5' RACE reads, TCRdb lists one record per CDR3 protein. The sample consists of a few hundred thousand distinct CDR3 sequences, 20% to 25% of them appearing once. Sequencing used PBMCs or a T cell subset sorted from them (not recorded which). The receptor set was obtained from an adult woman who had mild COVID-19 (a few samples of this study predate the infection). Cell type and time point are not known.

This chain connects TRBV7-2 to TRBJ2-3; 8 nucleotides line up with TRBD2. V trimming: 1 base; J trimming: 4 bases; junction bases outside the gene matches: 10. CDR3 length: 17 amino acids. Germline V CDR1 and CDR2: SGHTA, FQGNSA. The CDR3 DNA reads TGTGCCAGCAGCTTAGTCGGGGAGCGGGAGATTGCAGATACGCAGTATTTT. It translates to CASSLVGEREIADTQYF.

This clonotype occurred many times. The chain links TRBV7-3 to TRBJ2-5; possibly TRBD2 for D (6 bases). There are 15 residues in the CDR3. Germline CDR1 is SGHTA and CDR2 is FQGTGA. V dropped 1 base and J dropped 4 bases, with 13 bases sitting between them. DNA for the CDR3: TGTGCCAGCAGCTTAATGTCGCGCGGGACAGAGACCCAGTACTTC. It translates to CASSLMSRGTETQYF.

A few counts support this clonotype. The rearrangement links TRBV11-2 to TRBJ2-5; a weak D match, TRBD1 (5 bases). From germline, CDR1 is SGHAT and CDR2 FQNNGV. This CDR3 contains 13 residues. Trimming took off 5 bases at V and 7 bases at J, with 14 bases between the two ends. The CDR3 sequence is CASSIRADGTQYF. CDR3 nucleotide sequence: TGTGCCAGCAGCATCAGGGCCGACGGGACCCAGTACTTC.

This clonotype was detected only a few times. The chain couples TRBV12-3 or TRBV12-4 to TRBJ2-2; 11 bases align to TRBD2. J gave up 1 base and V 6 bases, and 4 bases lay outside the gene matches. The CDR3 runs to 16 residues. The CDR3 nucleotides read TGTGCCAGCAGCCCCACTAGCGGGGGGAACACCGGGGAGCTGTTTTTT. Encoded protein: CASSPTSGGNTGELFF.

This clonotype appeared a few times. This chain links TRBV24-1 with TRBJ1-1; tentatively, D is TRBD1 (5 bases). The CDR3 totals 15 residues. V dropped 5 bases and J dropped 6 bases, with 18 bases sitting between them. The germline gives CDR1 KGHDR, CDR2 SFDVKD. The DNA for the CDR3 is TGTGCCACCAGTGCCGGGACGGGCGATAAGGCTGAAGCTTTCTTT. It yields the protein CATSAGTGDKAEAFF.

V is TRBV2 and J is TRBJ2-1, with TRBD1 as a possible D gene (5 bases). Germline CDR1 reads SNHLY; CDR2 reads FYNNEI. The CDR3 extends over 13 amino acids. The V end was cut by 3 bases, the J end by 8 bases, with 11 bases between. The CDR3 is CASSDTDSYEQFF. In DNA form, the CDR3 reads TGTGCCAGCAGTGATACTGACAGCTATGAGCAGTTCTTC.

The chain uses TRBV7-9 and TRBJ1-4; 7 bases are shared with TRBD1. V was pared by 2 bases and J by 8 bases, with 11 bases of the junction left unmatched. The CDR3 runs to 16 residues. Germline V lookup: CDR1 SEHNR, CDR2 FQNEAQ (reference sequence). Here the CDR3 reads CASSLWGTGVLEKLFF. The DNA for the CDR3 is TGTGCCAGCAGCTTATGGGGTACAGGGGTGCTGGAAAAACTGTTTTTT.

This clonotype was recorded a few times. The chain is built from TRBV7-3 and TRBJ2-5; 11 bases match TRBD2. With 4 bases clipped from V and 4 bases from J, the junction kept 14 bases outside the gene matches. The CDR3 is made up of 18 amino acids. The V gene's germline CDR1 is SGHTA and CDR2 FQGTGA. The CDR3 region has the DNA TGTGCCAGCAGCTCCACCCCAATAGCGGGAGGGCCGGTAGAGACCCAGTACTTC. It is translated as CASSSTPIAGGPVETQYF.

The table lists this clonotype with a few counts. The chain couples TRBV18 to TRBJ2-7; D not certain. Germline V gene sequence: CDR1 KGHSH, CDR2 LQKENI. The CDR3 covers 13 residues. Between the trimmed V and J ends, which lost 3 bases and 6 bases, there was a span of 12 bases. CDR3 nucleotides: TGTGCCAGCTCACCCTTCGTGGTCCGCGAGCAGTACTTC. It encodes CASSPFVVREQYF.

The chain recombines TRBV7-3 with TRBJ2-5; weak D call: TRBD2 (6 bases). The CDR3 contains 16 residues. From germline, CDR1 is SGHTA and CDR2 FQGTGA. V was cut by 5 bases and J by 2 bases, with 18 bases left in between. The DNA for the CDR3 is TGTGCCAGCAGCCCCCAAAGGGGTAGCGGACAAGAGACCCAGTACTTC. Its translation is CASSPQRGSGQETQYF. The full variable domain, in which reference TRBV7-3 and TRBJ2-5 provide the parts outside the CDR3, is GAGVSQTPSNKVTEKGKYVELRCDPISGHTALYWYRQSLGQGPEFLIYFQGTGAADDSGLPNDRFFAVRPEGSVSTLKIQRTERGDSAVYLCASSPQRGSGQETQYFGPGTRLLVL.

The CDR3 is CASSLGLAVMAYEQYF. In DNA form, the CDR3 reads TGTGCCAGCAGCTTGGGACTAGCGGTCATGGCTTACGAGCAGTACTTC. The chain employs TRBV5-5 and TRBJ2-7; 9 nucleotides line up with TRBD2. The CDR3 has 16 amino acids. Germline V gives CDR1 SGHKS, CDR2 YYEKEE (reference sequence). After removal of 0 bases from V and 4 bases from J, the junction contained 8 bases not matched to a gene.

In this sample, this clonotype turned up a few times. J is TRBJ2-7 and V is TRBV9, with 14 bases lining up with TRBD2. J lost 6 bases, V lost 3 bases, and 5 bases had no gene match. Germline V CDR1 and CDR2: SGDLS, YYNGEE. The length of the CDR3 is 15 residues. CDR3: CASSETGLAGVEQYF. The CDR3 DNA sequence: TGTGCCAGCAGCGAAACGGGACTAGCGGGAGTCGAGCAGTACTTC.

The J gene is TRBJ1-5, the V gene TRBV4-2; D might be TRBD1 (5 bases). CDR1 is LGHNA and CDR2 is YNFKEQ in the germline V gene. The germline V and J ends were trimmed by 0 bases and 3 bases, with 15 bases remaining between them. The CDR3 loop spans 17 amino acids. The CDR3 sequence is CASSQDGGREYNQPQHF. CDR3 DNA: TGTGCCAGCAGCCAAGATGGCGGCAGGGAATACAATCAGCCCCAGCATTTT.

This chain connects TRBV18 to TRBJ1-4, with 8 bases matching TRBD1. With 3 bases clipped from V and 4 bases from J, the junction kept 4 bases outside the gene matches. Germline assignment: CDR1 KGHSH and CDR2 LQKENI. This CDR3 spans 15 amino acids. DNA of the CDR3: TGTGCCAGCTCACCGCGGACAGGGATTAATGAAAAACTGTTTTTT. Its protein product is CASSPRTGINEKLFF.

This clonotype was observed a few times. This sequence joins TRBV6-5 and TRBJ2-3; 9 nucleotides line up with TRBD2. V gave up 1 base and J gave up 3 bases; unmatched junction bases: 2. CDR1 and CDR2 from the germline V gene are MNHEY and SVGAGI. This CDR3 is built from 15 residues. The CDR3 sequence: CASSYLAGVTDTQYF. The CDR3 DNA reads TGTGCCAGCAGTTACTTAGCGGGGGTAACAGATACGCAGTATTTT.

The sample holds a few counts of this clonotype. The DNA of the CDR3 is TGTGCCAGCAGTTACTCAGGGGCGGCCCTCAATCAGCCCCAGCATTTT. Protein product: CASSYSGAALNQPQHF. The chain joins TRBV6-5 to TRBJ1-5, with a tentative D call TRBD1 (5 bases). The CDR3 is 16 residues long. The ends were cut back, 0 bases at V and 3 bases at J, with 12 bases in the middle. Germline CDR1 reads MNHEY; CDR2 reads SVGAGI.

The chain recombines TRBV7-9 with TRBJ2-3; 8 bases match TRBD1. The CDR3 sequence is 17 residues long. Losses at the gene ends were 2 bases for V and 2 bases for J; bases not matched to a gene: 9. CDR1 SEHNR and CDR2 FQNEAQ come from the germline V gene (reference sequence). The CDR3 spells CASSLRAGGFTTDTQYF. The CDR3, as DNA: TGTGCCAGCAGCTTACGGGCAGGGGGCTTCACCACAGATACGCAGTATTTT.

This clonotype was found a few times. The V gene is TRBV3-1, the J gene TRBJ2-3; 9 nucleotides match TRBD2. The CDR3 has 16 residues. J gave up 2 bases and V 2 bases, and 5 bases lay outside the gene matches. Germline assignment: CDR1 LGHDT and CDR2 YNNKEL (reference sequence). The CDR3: CASSQPTSGYTDTQYF. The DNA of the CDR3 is TGTGCCAGCAGCCAACCGACTAGCGGATACACAGATACGCAGTATTTT.

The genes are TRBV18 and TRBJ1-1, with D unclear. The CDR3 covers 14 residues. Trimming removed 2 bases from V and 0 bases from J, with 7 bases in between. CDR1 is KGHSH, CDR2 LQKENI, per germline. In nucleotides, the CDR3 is TGTGCCAGCTCACCATCAGCAGTGAACACTGAAGCTTTCTTT. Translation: CASSPSAVNTEAFF.

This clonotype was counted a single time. This chain's CDR3 is CVTGWDRANTGELFF. CDR3 in DNA: TGTGTCACAGGGTGGGACAGGGCGAACACCGGGGAGCTGTTTTTT. The chain has TRBV12-3 or TRBV12-4 and TRBJ2-2; 9 nucleotides line up with TRBD1. This CDR3 region has 15 residues.

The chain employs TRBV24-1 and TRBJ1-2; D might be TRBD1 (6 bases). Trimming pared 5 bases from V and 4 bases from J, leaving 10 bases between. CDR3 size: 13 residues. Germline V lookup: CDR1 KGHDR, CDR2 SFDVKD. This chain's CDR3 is CATSAKGGYGYTF. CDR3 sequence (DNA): TGTGCCACCAGTGCCAAAGGGGGCTATGGCTACACCTTC.

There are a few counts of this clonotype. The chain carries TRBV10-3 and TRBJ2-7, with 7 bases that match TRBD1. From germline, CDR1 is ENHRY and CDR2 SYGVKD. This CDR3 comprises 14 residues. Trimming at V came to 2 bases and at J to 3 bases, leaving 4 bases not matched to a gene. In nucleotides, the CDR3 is TGTGCCATCAGTGAGGAGACAGGGATCTACGAGCAGTACTTC. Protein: CAISEETGIYEQYF.

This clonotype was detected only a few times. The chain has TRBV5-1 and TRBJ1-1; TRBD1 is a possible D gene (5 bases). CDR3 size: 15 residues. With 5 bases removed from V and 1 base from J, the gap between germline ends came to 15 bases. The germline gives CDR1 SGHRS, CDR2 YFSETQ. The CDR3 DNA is TGCGCCAGCAGGAGGGACTCAATCCAGAACACTGAAGCTTTCTTT. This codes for CASRRDSIQNTEAFF.

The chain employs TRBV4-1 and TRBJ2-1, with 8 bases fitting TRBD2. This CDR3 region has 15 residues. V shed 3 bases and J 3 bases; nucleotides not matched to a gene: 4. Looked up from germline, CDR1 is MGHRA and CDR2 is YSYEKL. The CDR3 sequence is CASSQYGGVYNEQFF. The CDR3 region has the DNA TGCGCCAGCAGCCAGTACGGGGGGGTCTACAATGAGCAGTTCTTC.

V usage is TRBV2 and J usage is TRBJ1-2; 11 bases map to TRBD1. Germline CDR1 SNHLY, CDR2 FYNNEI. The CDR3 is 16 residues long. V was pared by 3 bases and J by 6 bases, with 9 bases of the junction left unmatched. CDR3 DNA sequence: TGTGCCAGCAGTGACCCCCGGGACAGGGGGGAGAATGGCTACACCTTC. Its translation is CASSDPRDRGENGYTF.

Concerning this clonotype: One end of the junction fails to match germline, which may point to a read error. The CDR3 loop reads CASSLGGLKTEAFF. CDR3 DNA sequence: TGTGCCAGCAGTTTGGGCGGCTTGAAAACTGAAGCTTTCTTT. This chain connects TRBV12-3 or TRBV12-4 to TRBJ1-1, with D uncertain. The CDR3 runs 14 residues.

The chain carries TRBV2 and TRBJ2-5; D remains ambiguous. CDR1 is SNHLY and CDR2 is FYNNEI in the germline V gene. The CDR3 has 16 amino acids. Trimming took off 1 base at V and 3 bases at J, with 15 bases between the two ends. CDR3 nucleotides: TGTGCCAGCAGTGAAGTGACCGCTGAGAAGGAAGAGACCCAGTACTTC. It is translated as CASSEVTAEKEETQYF.

CDR3 protein: CASSLSGTEQYF. The CDR3 nucleotides read TGTGCCAGCAGCTTATCTGGGACCGAGCAGTACTTC. This chain joins TRBV7-9 and TRBJ2-7; D is perhaps TRBD1 or TRBD2 (5 bases each). The CDR3 runs to 12 residues. Trimming removed 2 bases from V and 6 bases from J, with 8 bases in between. Germline assignment: CDR1 SEHNR and CDR2 FQNEAQ (reference sequence).

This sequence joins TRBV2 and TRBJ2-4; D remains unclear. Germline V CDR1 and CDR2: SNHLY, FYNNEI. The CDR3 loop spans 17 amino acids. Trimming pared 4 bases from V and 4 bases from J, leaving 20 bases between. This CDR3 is CASSVPRVAETKNIQYF. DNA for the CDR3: TGTGCCAGCAGTGTCCCCCGAGTCGCGGAGACGAAAAACATTCAGTACTTC.

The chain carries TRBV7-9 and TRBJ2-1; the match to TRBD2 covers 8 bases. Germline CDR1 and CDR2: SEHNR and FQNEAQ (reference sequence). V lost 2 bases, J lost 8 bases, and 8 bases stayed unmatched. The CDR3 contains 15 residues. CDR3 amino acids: CASSLRAGGRDEQFF. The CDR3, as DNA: TGTGCCAGCAGCTTACGGGCGGGGGGCAGAGATGAGCAGTTCTTC.

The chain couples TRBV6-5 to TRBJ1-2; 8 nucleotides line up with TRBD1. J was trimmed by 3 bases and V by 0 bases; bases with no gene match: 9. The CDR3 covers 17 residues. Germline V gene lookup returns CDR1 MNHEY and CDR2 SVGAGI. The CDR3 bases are TGTGCCAGCAGTTACTCGAGCCACTTGGGACAGGACTATGGCTACACCTTC. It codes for CASSYSSHLGQDYGYTF.

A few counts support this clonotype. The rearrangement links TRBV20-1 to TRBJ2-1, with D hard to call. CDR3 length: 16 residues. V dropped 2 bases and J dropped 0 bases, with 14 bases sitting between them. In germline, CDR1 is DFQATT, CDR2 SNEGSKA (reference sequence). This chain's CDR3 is CSARRSWQSSYNEQFF. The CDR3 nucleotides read TGCAGTGCTAGACGGTCGTGGCAAAGCTCCTACAATGAGCAGTTCTTC.